This T cell receptor (beta chain) was sequenced during a study of PD-L1 blockade in urothelial cancer. Whole-study context: Patients began atezolizumab, 1,200 mg intravenously every 3 weeks, at some point between 2012 and 2014. Each blood sample yielded a median of roughly 140,000 T cells.

The time point here: pretreatment peripheral blood. The assay was immunoSEQ multiplex PCR, and TCRdb's table has in-frame clones only and misses some. The sample holds 130,000 or so clones, about 81% seen once. The germline CDR1 and CDR2 sequences are SGHRS and YFSETQ. This CDR3 spans 15 amino acids. Trimming took 2 bases from V and 5 from J; bases not matched to a gene: 4. The sequence was collected from a man aged 45-60 years with urothelial cancer. The sequencing here drew on PBMCs, taken around atezolizumab (anti-PD-L1) treatment. The rearrangement joins TRBV5-1 to TRBJ2-4; 10 bases line up with TRBD1. The CDR3 bases are TGCGCCAGCAGCTTAAGACAGGGGGCCCAAAACATTCAGTACTTC. Its translation: CASSLRQGAQNIQYF.